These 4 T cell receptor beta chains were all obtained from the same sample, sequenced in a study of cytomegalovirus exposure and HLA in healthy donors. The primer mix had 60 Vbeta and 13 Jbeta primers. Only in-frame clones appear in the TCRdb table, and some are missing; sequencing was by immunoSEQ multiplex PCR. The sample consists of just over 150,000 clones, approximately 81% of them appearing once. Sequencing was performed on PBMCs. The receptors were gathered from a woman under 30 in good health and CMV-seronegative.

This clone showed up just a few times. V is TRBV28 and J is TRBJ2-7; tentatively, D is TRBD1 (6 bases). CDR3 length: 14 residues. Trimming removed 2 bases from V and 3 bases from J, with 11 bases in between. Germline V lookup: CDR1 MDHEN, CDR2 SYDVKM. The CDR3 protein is CASSLGTILYEQYF. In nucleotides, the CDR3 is TGTGCCAGCAGTTTAGGGACAATCCTCTACGAGCAGTACTTC.

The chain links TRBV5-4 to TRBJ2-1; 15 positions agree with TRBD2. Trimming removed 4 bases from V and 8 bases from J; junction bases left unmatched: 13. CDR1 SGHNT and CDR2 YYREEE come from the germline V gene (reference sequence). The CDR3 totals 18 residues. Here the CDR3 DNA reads TGTGCCAGCAGCCCCGGGACTAGCGGGAGGACCCCGCTAGATGAGCAGTTCTTC. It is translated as CASSPGTSGRTPLDEQFF. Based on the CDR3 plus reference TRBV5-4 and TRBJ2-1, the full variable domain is ETGVTQSPTHLIKTRGQQVTLRCSSQSGHNTVSWYQQALGQGPQFIFQYYREEENGRGNFPPRFSGLQFPNYSSELNVNALELDDSALYLCASSPGTSGRTPLDEQFFGPGTRLTVL.

This CDR3 reads CASRGGREAFF. The CDR3 DNA reads TGTGCCAGCAGGGGGGGAAGAGAAGCTTTCTTT. The V and J genes are TRBV28 and TRBJ1-1; possibly TRBD1 for D (5 bases). The germline V and J ends were trimmed by 6 bases and 8 bases, with 10 bases remaining between them. This CDR3 has 11 amino acids. Germline assignment: CDR1 MDHEN and CDR2 SYDVKM. The entire variable domain, with the rest obtained from reference TRBV28 and TRBJ1-1, is as follows: DVKVTQSSRYLVKRTGEKVFLECVQDMDHENMFWYRQDPGLGLRLIYFSYDVKMKEKGDIPEGYSVSREKKERFSLILESASTNQTSMYLCASRGGREAFFGQGTRLTVV.

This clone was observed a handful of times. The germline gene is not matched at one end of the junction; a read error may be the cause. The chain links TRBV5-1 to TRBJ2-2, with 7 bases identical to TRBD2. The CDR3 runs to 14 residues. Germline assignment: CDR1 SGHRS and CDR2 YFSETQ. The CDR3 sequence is CASSAGSKTGELFF. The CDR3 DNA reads TGCGCCAGCTCAGCGGGATCGAAGACCGGGGAGCTGTTTTTT. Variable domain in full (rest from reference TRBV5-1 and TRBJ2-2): KAGVTQTPRYLIKTRGQQVTLSCSPISGHRSVSWYQQTPGQGLQFLFEYFSETQRNKGNFPGRFSGRQFSNSRSEMNVSTLELGDSALYLCASSAGSKTGELFFGEGSRLTVL.